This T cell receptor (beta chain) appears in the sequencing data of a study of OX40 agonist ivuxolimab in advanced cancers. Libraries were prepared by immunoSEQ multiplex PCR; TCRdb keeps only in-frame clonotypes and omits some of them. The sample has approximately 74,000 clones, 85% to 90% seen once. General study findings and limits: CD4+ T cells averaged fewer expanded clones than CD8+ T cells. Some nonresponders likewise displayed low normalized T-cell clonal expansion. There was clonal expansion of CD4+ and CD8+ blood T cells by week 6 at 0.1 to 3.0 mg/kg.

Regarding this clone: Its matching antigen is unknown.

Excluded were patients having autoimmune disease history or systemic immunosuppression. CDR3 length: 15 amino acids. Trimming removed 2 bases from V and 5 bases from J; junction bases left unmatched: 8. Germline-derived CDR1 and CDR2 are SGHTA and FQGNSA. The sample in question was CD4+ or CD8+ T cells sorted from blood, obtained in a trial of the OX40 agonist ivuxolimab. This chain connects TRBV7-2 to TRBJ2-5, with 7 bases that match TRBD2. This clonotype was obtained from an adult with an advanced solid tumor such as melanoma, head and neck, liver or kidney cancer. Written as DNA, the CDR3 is TGTGCCAGCAGCTTAATGGGCGGGAGCGGCGAGACCCAGTACTTC. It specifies CASSLMGGSGETQYF.